The 7 T cell receptor beta chains reported below all come from one sample, sequenced in a study of blood T cells in healthy people across ages. A second PCR of 7 to 11 cycles used a sample-barcoded 5' primer and a J-beta primer mix. From the 5' RACE reads, TCRdb called clonotypes with MiXCR, one entry per CDR3 protein. The sample consists of 600,000 to 1,000,000 distinct CDR3 sequences, 55% to 75% of them appearing once. What was sequenced was blood. All receptors derive from a man aged 25-40 years in good health.

The chain combines TRBV28 with TRBJ1-2, with TRBD1 matching over 7 bases. This CDR3 region has 17 residues. In germline, CDR1 is MDHEN, CDR2 SYDVKM. The V segment lost 5 bases and the J segment 4 bases; nucleotides outside the gene matches: 16. The CDR3 here is CASSPGTAILSAYGYTF. CDR3 DNA sequence: TGTGCCAGCAGTCCCGGGACAGCTATACTTTCTGCCTATGGCTACACCTTC.

The gene calls are TRBV3-1 and TRBJ2-3; D not certain. With 0 bases removed from V and 2 bases from J, the gap between germline ends came to 9 bases. The CDR3 extends over 15 amino acids. The germline V gene has CDR1 LGHDT and CDR2 YNNKEL (reference sequence). CDR3 nucleotides: TGTGCCAGCAGCCAAGAGCGTCTTTACACAGATACGCAGTATTTT. Its translation is CASSQERLYTDTQYF.

This sequence joins TRBV10-3 and TRBJ1-2; D gene unclear. Looked up from germline, CDR1 is ENHRY and CDR2 is SYGVKD. Trimming stripped 6 bases from V and 8 bases from J, with 10 bases between. CDR3 size: 11 residues. CDR3 sequence reads: CAISPGWGYTF. CDR3 coding DNA: TGTGCCATCAGCCCCGGGTGGGGCTACACCTTC.

The chain links TRBV20-1 to TRBJ2-4, with D hard to call. The J call may not be correct, given that the DNA end is closer to TRBJ2-5. CDR3 size: 11 residues. The germline V gene encodes CDR1 DFQATT and CDR2 SNEGSKA (reference sequence). This CDR3 reads CSSNLGETQYF. In nucleotides, the CDR3 is TGCAGTAGTAATTTAGGGGAGACCCAGTACTTC.

V is TRBV13 and J is TRBJ1-1; 7 positions match TRBD1. Trimming cost V 4 bases and J 7 bases; bases outside gene matches: 3. Per germline, CDR1 PRHDT and CDR2 FYEKMQ (reference sequence). The CDR3 contains 12 residues. The chain's CDR3 is CASSYWDSEAFF. DNA for the CDR3: TGTGCCAGCAGCTACTGGGACAGTGAAGCTTTCTTT.

The rearrangement uses TRBV5-1 and TRBJ2-6; TRBD2 matches 10 bases. The V gene's germline CDR1 is SGHRS and CDR2 YFSETQ. The J segment lost 1 base and the V segment lost 4 bases, leaving 5 bases of the junction unmatched. CDR3 size: 17 residues. CDR3 DNA: TGCGCCAGCAGCCCACCGGGACTAGCGTCTGGGGCCAACGTCCTGACTTTC. Translation: CASSPPGLASGANVLTF.

In this sample, this clonotype turned up a few times. This chain connects TRBV2 to TRBJ1-6; D gene ambiguous. This CDR3 has 15 residues. Trimming left V 5 bases short and J 0 bases short, with 8 bases between. The germline CDR1 and CDR2 sequences are SNHLY and FYNNEI. CDR3 sequence reads: CASSSGVSYNSPLHF. As DNA, the CDR3 is TGTGCCAGCAGTAGTGGAGTCTCCTATAATTCACCCCTCCACTTT.